Listed below are T cell receptor beta chains from one sample, sequenced in a study of T cell repertoires in cytomegalovirus infection. TCRdb re-analysed the reads in MiXCR, keeping a single row per CDR3 protein. The sample holds 480,000 or so distinct CDR3 sequences, about 10% seen once. The sample comprised PBMCs. These receptors all stem from a human donor in good health (CMV status not recorded). Some clones in this sample may be carry-over from other donors' samples. The CDR3 runs from the conserved cysteine through the conserved F or W. D genes are given only for firm matches. The size entry is marked missing in some rows and otherwise reads once, few, many or a size class.

V gene	D gene	J gene	clone size	CDR3 DNA	CDR3 protein
TRBV5-1	NA	TRBJ2-2	NA	TGCGCCAGCACCGTCAATGGGGGCACCGGGGAGCTGTTTTTT	CASTVNGGTGELFF
TRBV7-2	TRBD2	TRBJ2-1	many	TGTGCCAGCAGCTCTCGGACTAGCGGGGGATACAATGAGCAGTTCTTC	CASSSRTSGGYNEQFF
TRBV18	NA	TRBJ1-2	NA	TGTGCCAGCTCATACACCTCGGAGGTTAACTATGGCTACACCTTC	CASSYTSEVNYGYTF
TRBV7-9	TRBD1	TRBJ1-2	few	TGTGCCAGCAGCATACAGGGGGTAGGGGAAGATGGCTACACCTTC	CASSIQGVGEDGYTF
TRBV18	TRBD1	TRBJ2-6	few	TGTGCCAGCTCACCTGCTGGGACAGGTTTCTCTGGGGCCAACGTCCTGACTTTC	CASSPAGTGFSGANVLTF
TRBV29-1	TRBD1	TRBJ2-5	few	TGCAGCGTTGAAGAAGGGGGCAGGGAAGAGACCCAGTACTTC	CSVEEGGREETQYF
TRBV19	TRBD2	TRBJ2-2	NA	TGTGCCAGTAGTGGGACTAGCGGGAGGGCCGGGGAGCTGTTTTTT	CASSGTSGRAGELFF
TRBV10-2	NA	TRBJ2-4	many	TGCGCCAGCAGCCACCCGGGGTCTAGGAACATTCAGTACTTC	CASSHPGSRNIQYF
TRBV4-2	TRBD2	TRBJ2-7	few	TGTGCCAGCAGCCGCCCGGGACTAGCGGACTACGAGCAGTACTTC	CASSRPGLADYEQYF
TRBV28	NA	TRBJ2-7	NA	TGTGCCAGCAGGATACAGGGTTACGAGCAGTACTTC	CASRIQGYEQYF
TRBV7-2	TRBD2	TRBJ2-5	many	TGTGCCAGCAGCTTAGCAGGACTAGCGGGAGGCCAAGAGACCCAGTACTTC	CASSLAGLAGGQETQYF
TRBV6-1	NA	TRBJ1-2	many	TGTGCCAGCAGCCAGACAGGAGACTATGGCTACACCTTC	CASSQTGDYGYTF
TRBV5-1	NA	TRBJ2-2	many	TGCGCCAGCAGCCCTGGGACTCTAGCAGGCACCGGGGAGCTGTTTTTT	CASSPGTLAGTGELFF
TRBV28	TRBD1	TRBJ1-1	many	TGTGCCAGCAGTTTCCTACCAGGGGGGGCTTTCTTT	CASSFLPGGAFF
TRBV7-2	TRBD2	TRBJ2-3	many	TGTGCCAGCAGCCCCGGACTAGCGGGAGTGGCAGATACGCAGTATTTT	CASSPGLAGVADTQYF
TRBV25-1	TRBD1	TRBJ1-2	many	TGTGCCAGCAGTGGGGACAGGGCGAGCTACACCTTC	CASSGDRASYTF
TRBV6-1	TRBD1	TRBJ2-5	many	TGTGCCAGCAGCACCTGGACAGGGTTAGTGGAGACCCAGTACTTC	CASSTWTGLVETQYF
TRBV19	TRBD1	TRBJ1-1	NA	TGTGCCAGTAGTAAGTTCGGGACAGAAAACACTGAAGCTTTCTTT	CASSKFGTENTEAFF
TRBV29-1	NA	TRBJ1-2	few	TGCAGCGTTGAAGGACAGTACTATGGCTACACCTTC	CSVEGQYYGYTF
TRBV6-6	NA	TRBJ1-1	many	TGTGCCAGCTCCCAAGCTTGGGACACTAACACTGAAGCTTTCTTT	CASSQAWDTNTEAFF
TRBV5-1	TRBD2	TRBJ2-1	few	TGCGCCAGCAGTCTCGGACTAGCGGCCAACAATGAGCAGTTCTTC	CASSLGLAANNEQFF
TRBV29-1	TRBD1	TRBJ1-4	NA	TGCAGCGCCTCCTGGACAGGGCCGAATGAAAAACTGTTTTTT	CSASWTGPNEKLFF
TRBV11-3	NA	TRBJ2-2	NA	TGTGCCAGCAGCTTAAGGGGCGCCAACACCGGGGAGCTGTTATTT	CASSLRGANTGELLF
TRBV20-1	TRBD2	TRBJ2-7	many	TGCAGTGCTAGAGCCCCTAGCGGGAGTTCCTACGAGCAGTACTTC	CSARAPSGSSYEQYF
TRBV27	TRBD1	TRBJ2-1	many	TGTGCCAGCAGTCGCCCACGGACAGGCCAGCGGTCCCTGGTCTACAATGAGCAGTTCTTC	CASSRPRTGQRSLVYNEQFF
TRBV12-3/TRBV12-4	NA	TRBJ1-1	many	TGTGCCAGCAGTCGTCGAGCGGCTGAAGCTTTCTTT	CASSRRAAEAFF
TRBV20-1	NA	TRBJ2-5	many	TGCAGTGTTTACCGAGGAGTTCCAAGGACCCAGTACTTC	CSVYRGVPRTQYF
TRBV29-1	TRBD2	TRBJ2-7	few	TGCAGCGTAGGGACTAGCGGGAGTGGTGAGCAGTACTTC	CSVGTSGSGEQYF
TRBV2	TRBD1	TRBJ1-1	NA	TGTGCCAGCAGTGACACAGGGGGAATGAACACTGAAGCTTTCTTT	CASSDTGGMNTEAFF
TRBV7-3	NA	TRBJ2-1	many	TGTGCCAGCAGTCCCGACAGTTTGCGGGATGAGCAGTTCTTC	CASSPDSLRDEQFF
TRBV11-2	NA	TRBJ1-1	many	TGTGCCAGCAGTTCACTCCCGGGGGGCACTGAAGCTTTCTTT	CASSSLPGGTEAFF
TRBV7-8	NA	TRBJ2-7	many	TGTGCCAGCAGCTTAGTCGACCAGGGTTTAGGTGACGAGCAGTACTTC	CASSLVDQGLGDEQYF
TRBV2	TRBD2	TRBJ2-7	NA	TGTGCCAGCAGTTCCGGGGGGTTCGAGCAGTACTTC	CASSSGGFEQYF
TRBV7-2	TRBD2	TRBJ2-1	many	TGTGCCAGCAGCGCACTAGCGGGAGGGAACAATGAGCAGTTCTTC	CASSALAGGNNEQFF
TRBV20-1	TRBD2	TRBJ2-7	NA	TGCAGTGCTTCTCTAGCGGGGGTCTTCTACGAGCAGTACTTC	CSASLAGVFYEQYF
TRBV19	NA	TRBJ1-5	few	TGTGCCAGTACCCTCAGGAGGGGGGGACAGCCCCAGCATTTT	CASTLRRGGQPQHF
TRBV2	TRBD1	TRBJ1-5	NA	TGTGCCAGCAGTGGACAGGGGTCTTATAGCAATCAGCCCCAGCATTTT	CASSGQGSYSNQPQHF
TRBV28	TRBD2	TRBJ2-1	many	TGTGCCAGCGAAAGGACTAGACCTCGAAATGAGCAGTTCTTC	CASERTRPRNEQFF
TRBV10-3	TRBD2	TRBJ2-3	many	TGTGCCATCAGTGGCGGGACTAGCGGTTACACAGATACGCAGTATTTT	CAISGGTSGYTDTQYF
TRBV5-1	TRBD2	TRBJ2-5	NA	TGCGCCAGCCCAGACGAGGGACTAGCAGAGACCCAGTACTTC	CASPDEGLAETQYF
TRBV4-1	TRBD1	TRBJ2-7	few	TGCGCCAGCAGCCTCGGACAGGAAGCCTACGAGCAGTACTTC	CASSLGQEAYEQYF
TRBV5-1	TRBD1	TRBJ1-2	NA	TGCGCCAGCAGCAATACACCGGGACAGGGTATCGGCTACACCTTC	CASSNTPGQGIGYTF
TRBV7-2	NA	TRBJ2-2	many	TGTGCCAGCAGCTTAGGGGTCGGGGAGCTGTTTTTT	CASSLGVGELFF
TRBV11-1	NA	TRBJ2-7	many	TGTGCCAGCAGCTCCTATGACGGACACTACGAGCAGTACTTC	CASSSYDGHYEQYF
TRBV6-5	TRBD2	TRBJ2-7	few	TGTGCCAGCAGGCTAGCGGGCCGCTCCTACGAGCAGTACTTC	CASRLAGRSYEQYF
TRBV11-2	NA	TRBJ2-5	NA	TGTGCCAGCAGTCCCAGGGTGTTCCAAGAGACCCAGTACTTC	CASSPRVFQETQYF
TRBV20-1	NA	TRBJ2-7	many	TGCAGTGCTTCCAGCCCCGGGGGCTCCTACGAGCAGTACTTC	CSASSPGGSYEQYF
TRBV12-3/TRBV12-4	NA	TRBJ2-1	many	TGTGCCAGTACCCCGGGCCGCCCTGATGAGCAGTTCTTC	CASTPGRPDEQFF
TRBV20-1	TRBD1	TRBJ1-2	few	TGCAGTGCGTCTTCGGCCGGGACAGGGGGTGGGCACACCTTC	CSASSAGTGGGHTF
TRBV20-1	NA	TRBJ1-6	many	TGCAGTGCTAGAGATATAGGGGGATCGTCCCTCCACTTT	CSARDIGGSSLHF
TRBV10-3	NA	TRBJ2-1	many	TGTGCCATCAGTGAGGAGGTCAACTCCTACAATGAGCAGTTCTTC	CAISEEVNSYNEQFF
TRBV19	TRBD2	TRBJ2-3	NA	TGTGCCAGTAGTGGGGGTGGCGGGAGGCATGAGCGGGGAGATACGCAGTATTTT	CASSGGGGRHERGDTQYF
TRBV5-1	TRBD1	TRBJ2-2	NA	TGCGCCAGCAGCTTGACAGGGGAGAGAACCGGGGAGCTGTTTTTT	CASSLTGERTGELFF
TRBV6-2/TRBV6-3	NA	TRBJ2-7	many	TGTGCCAGCAGTCCTCTCCTGGAGCAGTACTTC	CASSPLLEQYF
TRBV28	NA	TRBJ1-2	many	TGTGCCAGCACCTCCTTCACAGCGTTTGTCAATGGCTACACCTTC	CASTSFTAFVNGYTF